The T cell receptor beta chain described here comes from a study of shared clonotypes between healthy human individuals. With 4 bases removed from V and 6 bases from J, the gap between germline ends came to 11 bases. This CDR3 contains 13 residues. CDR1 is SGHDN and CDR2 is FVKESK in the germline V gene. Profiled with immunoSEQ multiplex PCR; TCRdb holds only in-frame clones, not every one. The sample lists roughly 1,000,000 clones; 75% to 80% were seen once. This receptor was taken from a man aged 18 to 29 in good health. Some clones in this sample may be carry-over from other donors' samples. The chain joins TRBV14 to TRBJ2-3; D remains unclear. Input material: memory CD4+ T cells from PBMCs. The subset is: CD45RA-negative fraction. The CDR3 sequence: CASSLDLGDTQYF. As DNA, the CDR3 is TGTGCCAGCAGCCTCGACTTGGGGGATACGCAGTATTTT.